This T cell receptor (beta chain) comes out of a study of blood T cell repertoires in COVID-19. This clone was observed a handful of times. Germline CDR1 reads SNHLY; CDR2 reads FYNNEI. The germline V and J ends were trimmed by 6 bases and 7 bases, with 19 bases remaining between them. The CDR3 loop spans 15 amino acids. The method was immunoSEQ multiplex PCR; TCRdb's version includes in-frame clones alone and lacks a portion of them. The table records a few hundred thousand clones, about four fifths of them present only once. The sequenced material came from peripheral blood. The source of this sequence is a woman aged 40-49 years who had recovered from COVID-19. This chain connects TRBV2 to TRBJ1-5; tentatively, D is TRBD1 (6 bases). The CDR3 region is CASRRSGSGEQPQHF. CDR3 nucleotide sequence: TGTGCCAGCAGGCGTTCCGGGTCAGGGGAGCAGCCCCAGCATTTT.